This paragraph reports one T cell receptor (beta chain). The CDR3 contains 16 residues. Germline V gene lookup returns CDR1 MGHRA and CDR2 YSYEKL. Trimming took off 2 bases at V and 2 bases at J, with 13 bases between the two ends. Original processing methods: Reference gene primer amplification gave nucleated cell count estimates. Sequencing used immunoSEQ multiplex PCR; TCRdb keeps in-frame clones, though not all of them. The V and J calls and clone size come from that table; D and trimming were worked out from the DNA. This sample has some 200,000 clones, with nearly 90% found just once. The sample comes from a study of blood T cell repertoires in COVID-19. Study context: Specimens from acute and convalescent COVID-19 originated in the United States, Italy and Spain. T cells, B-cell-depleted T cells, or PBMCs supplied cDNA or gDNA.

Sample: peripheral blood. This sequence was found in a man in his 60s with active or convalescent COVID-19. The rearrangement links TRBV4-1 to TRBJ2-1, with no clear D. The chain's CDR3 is CASSQRDTETYNEQFF. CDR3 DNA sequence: TGCGCCAGCAGCCAACGAGACACGGAAACCTACAATGAGCAGTTCTTC.